This T cell receptor beta chain was profiled in a study of PD-1 blockade in classical Hodgkin lymphoma. TCRdb keeps only in-frame clones here, not all; method: immunoSEQ multiplex PCR. The profile covers about 97,000 clones, with more than 85% appearing a single time and under 8.5% taken by the ten largest. Relapses following autologous stem cell transplantation were seen in all patients, with brentuximab vedotin exposure varying. This clone was observed a handful of times. The antigen is unknown. V shed 7 bases, J shed 10 bases, and the junction held 11 bases outside the gene matches. Germline values: CDR1 SGHRS, CDR2 YFSETQ. This CDR3 region has 14 residues. Study findings and constraints: In CD4+ cells, TCR diversity went up significantly by C4D1, but in CD8+ cells it did not. Baseline diversity in complete responders resembled that of newly diagnosed patients.

The clonotype comes from a human donor with classical Hodgkin lymphoma. The sequences come from peripheral blood mononuclear cells (PBMCs), collected before the second cycle of nivolumab. The chain employs TRBV5-1 and TRBJ1-6; TRBD1 matches at 7 bases. This CDR3 is CASRQLGGNSPLHF. The CDR3 nucleotides read TGCGCCAGCCGACAATTAGGGGGCAACTCACCCCTCCACTTT.